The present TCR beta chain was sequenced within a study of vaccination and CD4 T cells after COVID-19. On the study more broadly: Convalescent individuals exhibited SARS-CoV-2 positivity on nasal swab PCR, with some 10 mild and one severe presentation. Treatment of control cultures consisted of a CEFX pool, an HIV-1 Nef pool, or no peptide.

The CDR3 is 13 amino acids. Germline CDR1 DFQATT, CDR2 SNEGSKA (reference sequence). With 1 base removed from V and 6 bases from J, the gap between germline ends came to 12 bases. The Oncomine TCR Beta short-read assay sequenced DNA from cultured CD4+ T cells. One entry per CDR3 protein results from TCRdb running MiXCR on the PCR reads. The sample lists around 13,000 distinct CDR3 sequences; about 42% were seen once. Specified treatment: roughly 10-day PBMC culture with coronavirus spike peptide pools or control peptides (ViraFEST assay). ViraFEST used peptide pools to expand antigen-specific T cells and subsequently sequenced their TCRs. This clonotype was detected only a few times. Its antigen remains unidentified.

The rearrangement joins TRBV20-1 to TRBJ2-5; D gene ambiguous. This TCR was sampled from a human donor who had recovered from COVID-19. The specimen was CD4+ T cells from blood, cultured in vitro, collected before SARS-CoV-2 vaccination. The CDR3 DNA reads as TGCAGTGCTAGAGTAGTCTCCAGCCAGACCCAGTACTTC. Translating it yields CSARVVSSQTQYF.